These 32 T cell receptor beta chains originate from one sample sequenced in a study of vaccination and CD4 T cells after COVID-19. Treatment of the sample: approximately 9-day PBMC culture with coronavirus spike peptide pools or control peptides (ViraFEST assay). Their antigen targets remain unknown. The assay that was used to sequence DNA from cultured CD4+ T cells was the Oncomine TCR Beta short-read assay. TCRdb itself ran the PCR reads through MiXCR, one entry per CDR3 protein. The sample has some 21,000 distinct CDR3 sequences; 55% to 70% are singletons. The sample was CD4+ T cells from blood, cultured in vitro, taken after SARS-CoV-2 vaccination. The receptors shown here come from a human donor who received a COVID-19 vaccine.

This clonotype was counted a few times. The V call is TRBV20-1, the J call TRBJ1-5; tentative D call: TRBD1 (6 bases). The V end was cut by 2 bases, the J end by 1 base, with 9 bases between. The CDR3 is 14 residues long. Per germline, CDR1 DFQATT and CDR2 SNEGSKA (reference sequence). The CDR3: CSARKQGSNQPQHF. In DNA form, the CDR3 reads TGCAGTGCTAGAAAGCAGGGGAGCAATCAGCCCCAGCATTTT.

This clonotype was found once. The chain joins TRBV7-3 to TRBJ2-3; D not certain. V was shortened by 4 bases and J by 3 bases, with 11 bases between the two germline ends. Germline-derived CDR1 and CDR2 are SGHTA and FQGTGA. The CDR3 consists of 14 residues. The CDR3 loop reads CASSSSLGTDTQYF. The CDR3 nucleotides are TGTGCCAGCAGCTCCAGCCTGGGTACAGATACGCAGTATTTT.

CDR3 in amino acids: CASSSRARSGYGYTF. The CDR3, as DNA: TGTGCCAGCAGTTCCCGGGCCAGGTCCGGGTATGGCTACACCTTC. This chain links TRBV12-3 or TRBV12-4 with TRBJ1-2; unclear D gene. The V end lost 4 bases, the J end lost 5 bases, and 17 bases lay between the germline ends. This CDR3 has 15 residues.

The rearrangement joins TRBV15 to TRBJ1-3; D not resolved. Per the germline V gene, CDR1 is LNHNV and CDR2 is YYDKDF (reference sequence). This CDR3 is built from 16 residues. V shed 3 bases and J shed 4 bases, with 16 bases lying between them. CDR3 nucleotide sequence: TGTGCCACCAGCAGCTTGCGGGAAGGCAGAGGAAACACCATATATTTT. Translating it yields CATSSLREGRGNTIYF.

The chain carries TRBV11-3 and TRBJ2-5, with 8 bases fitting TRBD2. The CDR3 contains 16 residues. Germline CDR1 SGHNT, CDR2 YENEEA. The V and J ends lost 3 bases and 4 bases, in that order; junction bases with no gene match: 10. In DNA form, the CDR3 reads TGTGCCAGCAGCTTCTCGGTCGGGGGGGCCGGAGAGACCCAGTACTTC. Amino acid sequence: CASSFSVGGAGETQYF.

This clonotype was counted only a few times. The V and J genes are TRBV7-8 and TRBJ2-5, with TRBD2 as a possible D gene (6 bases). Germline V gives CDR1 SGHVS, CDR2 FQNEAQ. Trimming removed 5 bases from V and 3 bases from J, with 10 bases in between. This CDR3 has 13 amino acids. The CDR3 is CASSRSGKETQYF. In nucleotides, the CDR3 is TGTGCCAGCAGCCGTAGCGGCAAAGAGACCCAGTACTTC.

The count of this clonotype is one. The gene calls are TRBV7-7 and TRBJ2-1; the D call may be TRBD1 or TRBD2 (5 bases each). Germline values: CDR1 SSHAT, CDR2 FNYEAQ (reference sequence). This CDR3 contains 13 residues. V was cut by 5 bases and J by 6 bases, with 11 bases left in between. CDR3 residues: CASSRDAINEQFF. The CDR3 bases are TGTGCCAGCAGCCGGGACGCAATCAATGAGCAGTTCTTC.

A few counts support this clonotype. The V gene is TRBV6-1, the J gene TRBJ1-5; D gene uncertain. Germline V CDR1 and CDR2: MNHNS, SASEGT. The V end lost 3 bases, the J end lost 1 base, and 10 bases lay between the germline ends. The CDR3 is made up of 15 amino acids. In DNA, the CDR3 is TGTGCCAGCAGTGACTGGCAGATGAGCAATCAGCCCCAGCATTTT. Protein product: CASSDWQMSNQPQHF.

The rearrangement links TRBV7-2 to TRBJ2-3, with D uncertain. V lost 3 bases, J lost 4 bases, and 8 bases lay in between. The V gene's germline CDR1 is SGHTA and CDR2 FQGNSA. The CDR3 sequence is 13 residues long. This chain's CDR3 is CASSFLGSDTQYF. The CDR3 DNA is TGTGCCAGCAGCTTTTTAGGTTCAGATACGCAGTATTTT.

CDR3 sequence (DNA): TGTGCCAGTAGTATAATTGGGGGACTGAACACTGAAGCTTTCTTT. Translating it yields CASSIIGGLNTEAFF. The chain has TRBV19 and TRBJ1-1, with D possibly being TRBD1 (5 bases). The germline V gene encodes CDR1 LNHDA and CDR2 SQIVND (reference sequence). The CDR3 contains 15 residues. V dropped 2 bases and J dropped 0 bases, with 10 bases sitting between them.

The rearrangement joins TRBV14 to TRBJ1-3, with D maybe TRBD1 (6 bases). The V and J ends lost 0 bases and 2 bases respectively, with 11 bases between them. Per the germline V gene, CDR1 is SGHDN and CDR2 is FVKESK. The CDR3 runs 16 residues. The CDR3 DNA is TGTGCCAGCAGCCAAGAATGGGGGACAACTGGAAACACCATATATTTT. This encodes CASSQEWGTTGNTIYF.

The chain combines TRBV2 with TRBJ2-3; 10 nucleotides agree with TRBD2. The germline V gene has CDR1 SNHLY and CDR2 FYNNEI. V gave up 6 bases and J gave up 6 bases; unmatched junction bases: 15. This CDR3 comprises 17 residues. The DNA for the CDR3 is TGTGCCAGCAGCGGGCCTCCAGCGGGGGGGAGTATGGATACGCAGTATTTT. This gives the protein CASSGPPAGGSMDTQYF. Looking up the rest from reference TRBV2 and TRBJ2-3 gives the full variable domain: EPEVTQTPSHQVTQMGQEVILRCVPISNHLYFYWYRQILGQKVEFLVSFYNNEISEKSEIFDDQFSVERPDGSNFTLKIRSTKLEDSAMYFCASSGPPAGGSMDTQYFGPGTRLTVL.

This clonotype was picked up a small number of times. CDR3 protein: CASSDQGSGTEAFF. CDR3 coding DNA: TGTGCCAGCAGCGACCAGGGTAGTGGGACTGAAGCTTTCTTT. The chain links TRBV7-3 to TRBJ1-1; D perhaps matches TRBD1 (5 bases). V was clipped by 5 bases and J by 5 bases, with 15 bases between them. The CDR3 totals 14 residues. Germline assignment: CDR1 SGHTA and CDR2 FQGTGA.

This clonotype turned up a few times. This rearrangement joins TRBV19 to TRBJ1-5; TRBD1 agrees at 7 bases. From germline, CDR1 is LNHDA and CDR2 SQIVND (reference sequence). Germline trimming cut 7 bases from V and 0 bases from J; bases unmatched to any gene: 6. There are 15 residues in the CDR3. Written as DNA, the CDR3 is TGTGCCAGTATGGACCAGGGGGATAGCAATCAGCCCCAGCATTTT. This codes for CASMDQGDSNQPQHF. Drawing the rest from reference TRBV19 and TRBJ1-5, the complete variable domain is DGGITQSPKYLFRKEGQNVTLSCEQNLNHDAMYWYRQDPGQGLRLIYYSQIVNDFQKGDIAEGYSVSREKKESFPLTVTSAQKNPTAFYLCASMDQGDSNQPQHFGDGTRLSIL.

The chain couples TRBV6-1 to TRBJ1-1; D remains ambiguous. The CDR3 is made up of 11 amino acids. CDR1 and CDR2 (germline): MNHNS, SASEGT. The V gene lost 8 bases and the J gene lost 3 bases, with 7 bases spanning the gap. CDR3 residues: CASSRDTEAFF. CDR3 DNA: TGTGCCAGCTCGAGGGACACTGAAGCTTTCTTT.

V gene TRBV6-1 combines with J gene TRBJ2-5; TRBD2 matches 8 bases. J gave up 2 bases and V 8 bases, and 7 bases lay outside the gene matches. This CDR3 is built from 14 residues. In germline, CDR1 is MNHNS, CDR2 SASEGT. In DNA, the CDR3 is TGTGCCAGCCTCCATAGCGGGGCGCAAGAGACCCAGTACTTC. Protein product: CASLHSGAQETQYF.

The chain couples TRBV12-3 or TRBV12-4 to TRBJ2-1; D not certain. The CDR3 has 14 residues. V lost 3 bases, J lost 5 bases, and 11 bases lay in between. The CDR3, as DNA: TGTGCCAGCAGTTTGGCAGGTGGAAACAATGAGCAGTTCTTC. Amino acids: CASSLAGGNNEQFF.

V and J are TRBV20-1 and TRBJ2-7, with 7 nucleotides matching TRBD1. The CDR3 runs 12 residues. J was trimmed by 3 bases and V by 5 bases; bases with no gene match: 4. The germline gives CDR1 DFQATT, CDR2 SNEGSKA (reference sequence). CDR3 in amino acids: CSASGTVYEQYF. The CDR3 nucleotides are TGCAGTGCTTCCGGGACAGTCTACGAGCAGTACTTC.

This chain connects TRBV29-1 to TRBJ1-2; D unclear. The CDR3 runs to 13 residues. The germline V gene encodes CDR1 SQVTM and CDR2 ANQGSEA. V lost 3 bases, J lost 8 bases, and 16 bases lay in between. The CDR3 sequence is CSVDNRLRRGYTF. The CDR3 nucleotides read TGCAGCGTTGATAACCGCCTTCGAAGGGGCTACACCTTC.

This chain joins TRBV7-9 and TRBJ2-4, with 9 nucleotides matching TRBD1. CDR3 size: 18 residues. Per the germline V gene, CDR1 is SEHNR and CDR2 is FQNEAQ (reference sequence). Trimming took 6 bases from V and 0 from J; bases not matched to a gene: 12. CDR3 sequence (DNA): TGTGCCAGCAGTCGTGACAGGGGGGACCCGCAAGCCAAAAACATTCAGTACTTC. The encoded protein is CASSRDRGDPQAKNIQYF.

CDR3 nucleotides: TGTGCCAGCAGTTTAGGGCAGTCTCGAGAGCAGTTCTTC. This codes for CASSLGQSREQFF. V is TRBV28 and J is TRBJ2-1; D uncertain. The CDR3 runs to 13 residues. Germline values: CDR1 MDHEN, CDR2 SYDVKM. The V and J ends lost 2 bases and 10 bases respectively, with 12 bases between them.

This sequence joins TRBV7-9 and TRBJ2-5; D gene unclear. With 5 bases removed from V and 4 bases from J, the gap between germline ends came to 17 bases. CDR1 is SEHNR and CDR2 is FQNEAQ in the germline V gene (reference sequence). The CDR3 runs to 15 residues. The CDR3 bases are TGTGCCAGCAGCCCAAATTCGGTCATGGGAGAGACCCAGTACTTC. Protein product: CASSPNSVMGETQYF.

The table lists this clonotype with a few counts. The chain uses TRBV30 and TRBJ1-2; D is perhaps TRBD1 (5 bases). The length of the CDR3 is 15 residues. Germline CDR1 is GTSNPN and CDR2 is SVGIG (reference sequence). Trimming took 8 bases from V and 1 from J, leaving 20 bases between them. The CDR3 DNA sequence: TGTGCCAGGACGCGAAGGGGCACAATTAACTATGGCTACACCTTC. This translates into CARTRRGTINYGYTF.

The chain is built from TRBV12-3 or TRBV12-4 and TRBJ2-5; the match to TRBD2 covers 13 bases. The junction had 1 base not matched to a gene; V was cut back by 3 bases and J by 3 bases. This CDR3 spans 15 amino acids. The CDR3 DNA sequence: TGTGCCAGCAGTTTCGGACTAGCGGGGGAAGAGACCCAGTACTTC. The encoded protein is CASSFGLAGEETQYF.

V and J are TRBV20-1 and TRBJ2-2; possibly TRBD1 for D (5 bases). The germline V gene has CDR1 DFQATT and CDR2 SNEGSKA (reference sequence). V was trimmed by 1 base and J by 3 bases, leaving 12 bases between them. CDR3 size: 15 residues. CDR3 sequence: CSARVPDKDTGELFF. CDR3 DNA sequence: TGCAGTGCTAGAGTCCCGGACAAGGACACCGGGGAGCTGTTTTTT.

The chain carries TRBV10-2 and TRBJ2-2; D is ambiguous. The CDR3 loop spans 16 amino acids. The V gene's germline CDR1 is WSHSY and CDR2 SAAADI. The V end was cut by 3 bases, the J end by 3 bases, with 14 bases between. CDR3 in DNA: TGCGCCAGCAGTGACTTAGGGTCTCGCGACACCGGGGAGCTGTTTTTT. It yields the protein CASSDLGSRDTGELFF.

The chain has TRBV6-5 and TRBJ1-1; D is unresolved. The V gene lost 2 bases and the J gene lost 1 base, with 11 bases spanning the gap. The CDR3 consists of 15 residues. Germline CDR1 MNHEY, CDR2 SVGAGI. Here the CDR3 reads CASSYLSTGNTEAFF. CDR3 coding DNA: TGTGCCAGCAGTTACCTTTCGACGGGGAACACTGAAGCTTTCTTT.

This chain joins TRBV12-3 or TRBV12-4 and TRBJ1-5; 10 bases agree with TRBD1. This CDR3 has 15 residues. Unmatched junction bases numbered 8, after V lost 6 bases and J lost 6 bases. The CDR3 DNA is TGTGCCAGCAGCCAAAAGACAGGGGGCCGTCAGCCCCAGCATTTT. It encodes CASSQKTGGRQPQHF.

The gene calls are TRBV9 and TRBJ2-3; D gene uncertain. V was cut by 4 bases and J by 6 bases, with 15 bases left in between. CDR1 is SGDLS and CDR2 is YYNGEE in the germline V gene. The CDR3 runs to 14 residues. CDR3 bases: TGTGCCAGCAGCCTAACCCCAAGGGCGGATACGCAGTATTTT. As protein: CASSLTPRADTQYF.

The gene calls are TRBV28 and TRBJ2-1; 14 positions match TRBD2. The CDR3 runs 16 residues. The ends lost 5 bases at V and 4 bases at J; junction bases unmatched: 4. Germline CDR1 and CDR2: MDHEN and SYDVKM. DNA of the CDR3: TGTGCCAGCAGTGGGACTAGCGGGGGTTATTACAATGAGCAGTTCTTC. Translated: CASSGTSGGYYNEQFF.

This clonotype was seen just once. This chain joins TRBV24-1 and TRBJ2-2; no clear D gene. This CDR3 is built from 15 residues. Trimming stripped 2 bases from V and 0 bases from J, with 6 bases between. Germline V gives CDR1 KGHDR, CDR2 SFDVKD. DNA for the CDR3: TGTGCCACCAGTGATTCCGGAACGAACACCGGGGAGCTGTTTTTT. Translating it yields CATSDSGTNTGELFF.

CDR3 residues: CASSQSRTSSVEQFF. The DNA for the CDR3 is TGTGCCAGCAGCCAGTCCCGGACTAGCTCCGTTGAGCAGTTCTTC. The rearrangement uses TRBV3-1 and TRBJ2-1, with TRBD2 matching 8 bases. Losses at the gene ends were 3 bases for V and 9 bases for J; bases not matched to a gene: 10. Per germline, CDR1 LGHDT and CDR2 YNNKEL (reference sequence). The CDR3 has 15 residues.